The text below deals with one T cell receptor beta chain. The data were obtained in a study of blood T cell repertoires in COVID-19. Trimming took 7 bases from V and 2 from J, leaving 15 bases between them. CDR3 length equals 14 residues. As processed by the authors: Estimation of nucleated cell counts relied on the amplification of reference gene primers. Profiling relied on immunoSEQ multiplex PCR, and the TCRdb table lists in-frame clones only, not all of them. The D gene and trimming were derived from the DNA, and the V and J assignments and clone size from that table. The table shows under 70,000 clones, with about 93% occurring only once.

V gene TRBV6-7 combines with J gene TRBJ2-7, with D possibly being TRBD1 (5 bases). TRBV6-7 is an ORF, and what it does is uncertain. The origin of this receptor is a human donor with active COVID-19. The donor label of this sample is uncertain. The sample comprised peripheral blood. The CDR3 DNA is TGTGCCAGCAAAAGGGGCAGCTCCCCCTACGAGCAGTACGTC. Translating gives CASKRGSSPYEQYV.